The 30 T cell receptor beta chains given below trace back to one sample, sequenced in a study of cytomegalovirus exposure and HLA in healthy donors. Vbeta (60) and Jbeta (13) primers were used in the PCR. Assay used: immunoSEQ multiplex PCR; TCRdb lists only in-frame clones, some missing. There are 150,000 to 200,000 clones in the sample; around 80% occur only once, and roughly 0.64% lies in the top ten. The specimen was PBMCs. These receptor sequences come from a middle-aged woman in good health and CMV-seronegative.

The genes are TRBV6-6 and TRBJ1-5; D uncertain. The CDR3 extends over 14 amino acids. The germline gives CDR1 MNHNY, CDR2 SVGAGI (reference sequence). Deletions cut 2 bases from V and 9 bases from J, with 14 bases between. This CDR3 is CASSYRDGGRPQHF. CDR3 in DNA: TGTGCCAGCAGTTACAGGGATGGAGGAAGGCCCCAGCATTTT.

The chain has TRBV9 and TRBJ2-1, with no clear D. The germline gives CDR1 SGDLS, CDR2 YYNGEE. The CDR3 spans 16 residues. Trimming pared 4 bases from V and 4 bases from J, leaving 18 bases between. The CDR3 coding sequence is TGTGCCAGCAGCCCCTCGATATGGGCAGGTTACAATGAGCAGTTCTTC. This sequence encodes CASSPSIWAGYNEQFF.

CDR3 bases: TGTGCCTGGAAGAGGTTTCCACCTGGAAACACCATATATTTT. It is translated as CAWKRFPPGNTIYF. V gene TRBV30 combines with J gene TRBJ1-3; D not resolved. V was clipped by 4 bases and J by 2 bases, with 12 bases between them. Germline CDR1 reads GTSNPN; CDR2 reads SVGIG (reference sequence). This CDR3 spans 14 amino acids.

CDR3 DNA: TGCGCCAGCAGTGAGTCCCCGGACAGGGGTTCTCAAAAAGAGACCCAGTACTTC. Translation gives CASSESPDRGSQKETQYF. This chain links TRBV10-1 with TRBJ2-5; 9 nucleotides align to TRBD1. Germline V lookup: CDR1 WNHNN, CDR2 SYGVQD (reference sequence). Trimming cost V 0 bases and J 3 bases; bases outside gene matches: 11. This CDR3 has 18 amino acids.

The rearrangement links TRBV7-9 to TRBJ2-1, with D maybe TRBD2 (5 bases). This CDR3 comprises 12 residues. From germline, CDR1 is SEHNR and CDR2 FQNEAQ (reference sequence). Trimming cost V 3 bases and J 9 bases, with 9 bases left between them. Here the CDR3 reads CASSFGDSEQFF. For the CDR3, the DNA is TGTGCCAGCAGCTTCGGGGATTCTGAGCAGTTCTTC.

The J gene is TRBJ2-7, the V gene TRBV11-2, with a tentative D call TRBD1 (5 bases). V was trimmed by 3 bases and J by 5 bases, leaving 5 bases between them. The length of the CDR3 is 11 residues. CDR1 and CDR2 (germline): SGHAT, FQNNGV. The CDR3 nucleotides are TGTGCCAGCAGCTTCAGGGACGAGCAGTACTTC. Translation: CASSFRDEQYF.

Only a few counts were recorded for this clone. This chain links TRBV30 with TRBJ1-1; D not resolved. V was shortened by 5 bases and J by 2 bases, with 9 bases between the two germline ends. This CDR3 contains 12 residues. Germline V gene lookup returns CDR1 GTSNPN and CDR2 SVGIG (reference sequence). The DNA for the CDR3 is TGTGCCTGGGGCTCAGGTAACACTGAAGCTTTCTTT. Encoded protein: CAWGSGNTEAFF. The full variable domain, with the rest looked up from reference TRBV30 and TRBJ1-1, is SQTIHQWPATLVQPVGSPLSLECTVEGTSNPNLYWYRQAAGRGLQLLFYSVGIGQISSEVPQNLSASRPQDRQFILSSKKLLLSDSGFYLCAWGSGNTEAFFGQGTRLTVV.

In its sample, this clone was seen a few times. The chain has TRBV30 and TRBJ1-5, with 7 bases identical to TRBD1. The germline V gene encodes CDR1 GTSNPN and CDR2 SVGIG (reference sequence). V lost 5 bases, J lost 0 bases, and 1 base stayed unmatched. The length of the CDR3 is 13 residues. The DNA of the CDR3 is TGTGCCTGGGACAGGGATAGCAATCAGCCCCAGCATTTT. Its translation is CAWDRDSNQPQHF.

The chain employs TRBV7-3 and TRBJ2-2; 7 bases align to TRBD1. The ends lost 6 bases at V and 0 bases at J; junction bases unmatched: 7. From germline, CDR1 is SGHTA and CDR2 FQGTGA. The CDR3 length is 16 residues. CDR3 nucleotide sequence: TGTGCCAGCAGGGGGCTCGGGACAGCGAACACCGGGGAGCTGTTTTTT. Amino acids: CASRGLGTANTGELFF.

V gene TRBV5-4 combines with J gene TRBJ1-3; no clear D gene. V dropped 1 base and J dropped 0 bases, with 8 bases sitting between them. CDR1 and CDR2 from the germline V gene are SGHNT and YYREEE (reference sequence). The CDR3 totals 15 residues. CDR3 in DNA: TGTGCCAGCAGCTTGCGAGGGTTCTCTGGAAACACCATATATTTT. This gives the protein CASSLRGFSGNTIYF.

The chain combines TRBV2 with TRBJ1-2; a weak D match, TRBD1 (5 bases). This CDR3 has 15 residues. Between the trimmed V and J ends, which lost 8 bases and 6 bases, there was a span of 22 bases. The germline CDR1 and CDR2 sequences are SNHLY and FYNNEI. The CDR3 nucleotides are TGTGCCAGCCGCCCGGACGCAGGGTCCGGTGATGGCTACACCTTC. This encodes CASRPDAGSGDGYTF.

This chain connects TRBV5-6 to TRBJ1-6, with D possibly TRBD1 on 6 matching bases. Germline assignment: CDR1 SGHDT and CDR2 YYEEEE. Trimming took 1 base from V and 0 from J, leaving 14 bases between them. CDR3 length equals 18 residues. CDR3 nucleotides: TGTGCCAGCAGCTTGACGACAGGACCGGGCTCCTATAATTCACCCCTCCACTTT. It encodes CASSLTTGPGSYNSPLHF.

The rearrangement links TRBV27 to TRBJ1-5, with TRBD1 matching over 8 bases. CDR1 and CDR2 (germline): MNHEY, SMNVEV (reference sequence). The CDR3 is 16 residues long. Losses at the gene ends were 5 bases for V and 4 bases for J; bases not matched to a gene: 10. CDR3 loop: CASSSLDRGGNQPQHF. In nucleotides, the CDR3 is TGTGCCAGCAGTAGCCTCGACAGGGGTGGAAATCAGCCCCAGCATTTT.

The genes are TRBV11-2 and TRBJ2-3; possibly TRBD1 for D (7 bases). This CDR3 has 18 amino acids. The germline V gene has CDR1 SGHAT and CDR2 FQNNGV. Trimming left V 1 base short and J 2 bases short, with 19 bases between. Here the CDR3 reads CASSLATRTGGNTDTQYF. CDR3 DNA: TGTGCCAGCAGCTTAGCCACCCGGACAGGAGGGAACACAGATACGCAGTATTTT.

The chain couples TRBV10-2 to TRBJ1-1; TRBD1 matches at 9 bases. This CDR3 has 13 amino acids. CDR1 is WSHSY and CDR2 is SAAADI in the germline V gene. With V trimmed by 1 base and J by 7 bases, 1 base remained unmatched. CDR3 in DNA: TGCGCCAGCAGTGAGTACAGGGGGCGTGAAGCTTTCTTT. Amino acid sequence: CASSEYRGREAFF.

To note about this clone: This is likely a read error, given that the CDR3 carries no conserved phenylalanine or tryptophan at its end. The DNA is left out, because the CDR3 cannot be placed on it with certainty; the CDR3 is given as TCRdb lists it. The J gene is TRBJ2-7, the V gene TRBV6-5; the table's D call TRBD1 went unverified against the DNA. The CDR3 totals 13 residues, both ends included. Germline V gene data show CDR1 as MNHEY and CDR2 as SVGAGI. The CDR3 protein is CASRGLNRDRVGL.

The V call is TRBV25-1, the J call TRBJ1-1, with D hard to call. From germline, CDR1 is MGHDK and CDR2 SYGVNS. The CDR3 contains 13 residues. With 4 bases removed from V and 5 bases from J, the gap between germline ends came to 11 bases. CDR3 DNA sequence: TGTGCCAGCAGTGCGCACGGGTCAACTGAAGCTTTCTTT. Protein sequence: CASSAHGSTEAFF.

V and J are TRBV7-2 and TRBJ1-5; D is perhaps TRBD1 (6 bases). The germline CDR1 and CDR2 sequences are SGHTA and FQGNSA. V was cut by 5 bases and J by 5 bases, with 16 bases left in between. The CDR3 spans 15 residues. The CDR3 DNA reads as TGTGCCAGCAGCCCACTCGACAGGACTGATCAGCCCCAGCATTTT. It encodes CASSPLDRTDQPQHF.

CDR3 bases: TGTGCCAGCAGTGTAACCGGGACACTAAGGGGAAAACTGTTTTTT. It encodes CASSVTGTLRGKLFF. The chain has TRBV6-5 and TRBJ1-4; tentatively, D is TRBD1 (6 bases). The CDR3 is 15 amino acids. The ends were cut back, 5 bases at V and 10 bases at J, with 20 bases in the middle. Per germline, CDR1 MNHEY and CDR2 SVGAGI.

The CDR3 protein is CASSISRVGRTTDTQYF. The CDR3 DNA reads as TGTGCCAGTAGTATCTCTCGGGTCGGGAGAACCACAGATACGCAGTATTTT. This chain links TRBV19 with TRBJ2-3, with D tentatively TRBD2 (6 bases). This CDR3 comprises 17 residues. Per germline, CDR1 LNHDA and CDR2 SQIVND (reference sequence). Between the trimmed V and J ends, which lost 3 bases and 2 bases, there was a span of 18 bases.

This clone has only one observation. The rearrangement joins TRBV7-9 to TRBJ2-1; possible D gene TRBD2, 6 bases. From germline, CDR1 is SEHNR and CDR2 FQNEAQ (reference sequence). Deletions cut 5 bases from V and 14 bases from J, with 19 bases between. The CDR3 sequence is 13 residues long. CDR3 bases: TGTGCCAGCAGCGAACTAAGCGGGTTGGGCAAGTTCTTC. Translating it yields CASSELSGLGKFF.

V is TRBV5-1 and J is TRBJ2-1; D is undetermined. CDR1 SGHRS and CDR2 YFSETQ come from the germline V gene. V lost 0 bases, J lost 1 base, and 14 bases lay in between. The CDR3 is 17 residues long. The CDR3 nucleotides are TGCGCCAGCAGCTTGGTTCCGGGTTCGTCGTCCTACAATGAGCAGTTCTTC. Translating it yields CASSLVPGSSSYNEQFF.

This chain joins TRBV4-1 and TRBJ2-7; D is unresolved. Germline loops: CDR1 MGHRA, CDR2 YSYEKL. CDR3 length equals 13 residues. The ends were cut back, 2 bases at V and 1 base at J, with 6 bases in the middle. CDR3: CASSQPESYEQYF. For the CDR3, the DNA is TGCGCCAGCAGCCAACCTGAGTCCTACGAGCAGTACTTC.

The V and J genes are TRBV12-5 and TRBJ2-7; tentatively, D is TRBD1 (8 bases). The CDR3 length is 17 residues. Trimming took 0 bases from V and 5 from J, leaving 20 bases between them. Germline CDR1 is LGHNT and CDR2 is FRNRAP. In DNA, the CDR3 is TGTGCTAGTGGTTTGGTACAGGGGGGGCAGGGGGCGAACGAGCAGTACTTC. Translating gives CASGLVQGGQGANEQYF.

The chain links TRBV10-3 to TRBJ2-7; the D is unclear. Trimming pared 5 bases from V and 2 bases from J, leaving 13 bases between. The CDR3 spans 14 residues. Germline V gene sequence: CDR1 ENHRY, CDR2 SYGVKD. As DNA, the CDR3 is TGTGCCATCAGTAAGGTAGCCGGAACCTACGAGCAGTACTTC. This translates into CAISKVAGTYEQYF.

The V gene is TRBV5-1, the J gene TRBJ2-5; TRBD1 matches at 8 bases. CDR1 is SGHRS, CDR2 YFSETQ, per germline. The ends lost 4 bases at V and 2 bases at J; junction bases unmatched: 7. The CDR3 loop spans 15 amino acids. As DNA, the CDR3 is TGCGCCAGCAGCGTAGGGACAGGAAAACAAGAGACCCAGTACTTC. Its translation: CASSVGTGKQETQYF.

This chain connects TRBV12-5 to TRBJ2-1, with 15 bases that match TRBD2. The CDR3 is 18 residues long. Germline assignment: CDR1 LGHNT and CDR2 FRNRAP. V shed 6 bases, J shed 3 bases, and the junction held 9 bases outside the gene matches. CDR3 nucleotide sequence: TGTGCTAGTGGCGGACTAGCGGGGGGGGTTCTAGTCTACAATGAGCAGTTCTTC. This encodes CASGGLAGGVLVYNEQFF.

This clone was picked up a small number of times. The CDR3 region has the DNA TGTGCCAGCAGCCAAGAGGCTAGCGGGAGTGGTGAGCAGTTCTTC. It yields the protein CASSQEASGSGEQFF. The rearrangement uses TRBV4-2 and TRBJ2-1; TRBD2 agrees at 10 bases. Germline CDR1 reads LGHNA; CDR2 reads YNFKEQ. The length of the CDR3 is 15 residues. V lost 0 bases and J lost 9; bases outside the gene matches: 5.

The V call is TRBV27, the J call TRBJ1-3; 9 bases are a match to TRBD1. The germline V gene has CDR1 MNHEY and CDR2 SMNVEV (reference sequence). The V and J ends lost 1 base and 1 base, in that order; junction bases with no gene match: 2. The CDR3 is 16 amino acids. CDR3: CASSLWGTGSGNTIYF. CDR3 bases: TGTGCCAGCAGTTTATGGGGGACAGGGTCTGGAAACACCATATATTTT.

The chain recombines TRBV2 with TRBJ2-2, with 11 bases matching TRBD2. V was clipped by 7 bases and J by 2 bases; unmatched bases: 3. This CDR3 contains 15 residues. Germline CDR1 and CDR2: SNHLY and FYNNEI. CDR3: CASKGLAVNTGELFF. As DNA, the CDR3 is TGTGCCAGCAAGGGACTAGCGGTAAACACCGGGGAGCTGTTTTTT.